Below, 12 T cell receptor beta chains from the same sample are listed, as sequenced in a study of pediatric ulcerative colitis. The data were produced by immunoSEQ multiplex PCR, yet TCRdb's version contains in-frame clones alone and is incomplete. The table records around 65,000 clones, around 80% of them present only once. Input material: blood. The receptors originated from a boy younger than 18 with moderate ulcerative colitis.

The gene calls are TRBV9 and TRBJ2-2; D is undetermined. The CDR3 is made up of 15 amino acids. The V gene's germline CDR1 is SGDLS and CDR2 YYNGEE. Between the trimmed V and J ends, which lost 0 bases and 7 bases, there was a span of 13 bases. The CDR3, as DNA: TGTGCCAGCAGCGTAGTTATGTACTCGGGCGGGGAGCTGTTTTTT. It codes for CASSVVMYSGGELFF.

Here the CDR3 reads CASSRQTPSNQPQHF. In DNA, the CDR3 is TGTGCCAGTAGTAGGCAGACACCTAGCAATCAGCCCCAGCATTTT. The V gene is TRBV19, the J gene TRBJ1-5, with D unresolved. This CDR3 spans 15 amino acids. CDR1 and CDR2 (germline): LNHDA, SQIVND (reference sequence). V was clipped by 4 bases and J by 0 bases, with 10 bases between them.

The chain links TRBV6-5 to TRBJ1-4; no clear D. V was trimmed by 8 bases and J by 7 bases, leaving 8 bases between them. The CDR3 runs to 11 residues. Germline CDR1 reads MNHEY; CDR2 reads SVGAGI. Here the CDR3 reads CASGRGEKLFF. The CDR3 DNA sequence: TGTGCCAGCGGCCGTGGTGAAAAACTGTTTTTT.

This clone occurred a few times. The genes are TRBV7-9 and TRBJ1-5, with TRBD1 identical over 9 bases. Germline V gene lookup returns CDR1 SEHNR and CDR2 FQNEAQ (reference sequence). This CDR3 region has 18 residues. The trim removed 5 bases at V and 0 bases at J, leaving 11 bases unmatched. CDR3 bases: TGTGCCAGCAGCCCAACAGGGGGCAGCTTCCTTAGCAATCAGCCCCAGCATTTT. It translates to CASSPTGGSFLSNQPQHF.

V gene TRBV19 combines with J gene TRBJ2-5, with D maybe TRBD2 (6 bases). Germline V gives CDR1 LNHDA, CDR2 SQIVND (reference sequence). This CDR3 comprises 15 residues. V was cut by 2 bases and J by 0 bases, with 10 bases left in between. The CDR3 region has the DNA TGTGCCAGTAGTATATTTGGGGGGTACCAAGAGACCCAGTACTTC. Translation gives CASSIFGGYQETQYF.

The chain joins TRBV11-2 to TRBJ2-7; the match to TRBD1 covers 12 bases. The V and J ends lost 0 bases and 5 bases, in that order; junction bases with no gene match: 5. CDR3 length: 16 residues. Germline V gene lookup returns CDR1 SGHAT and CDR2 FQNNGV. This chain's CDR3 is CASSLDRDRGLNEQYF. The CDR3 region has the DNA TGTGCCAGCAGCTTAGATCGGGACAGGGGGCTTAACGAGCAGTACTTC.

The chain combines TRBV29-1 with TRBJ1-2; possibly TRBD1 for D (6 bases). The V gene lost 7 bases and the J gene lost 4 bases, with 19 bases spanning the gap. The CDR3 has 14 residues. Germline assignment: CDR1 SQVTM and CDR2 ANQGSEA. In nucleotides, the CDR3 is TGCAGCGCTCAACACCGAGACAGGACCTATGGCTACACCTTC. Translated, it gives CSAQHRDRTYGYTF.

Only a few counts were recorded for this clone. This sequence joins TRBV7-2 and TRBJ1-1, with no clear D. V was pared by 3 bases and J by 7 bases, with 6 bases between. The CDR3 has 11 residues. Germline CDR1 and CDR2: SGHTA and FQGNSA. DNA for the CDR3: TGTGCCAGCAGCTTTCGGTTTGAAGCTTTCTTT. It encodes CASSFRFEAFF.

V and J are TRBV7-9 and TRBJ1-1; a weak D match, TRBD1 (5 bases). There are 15 residues in the CDR3. The germline CDR1 and CDR2 sequences are SEHNR and FQNEAQ (reference sequence). The germline V and J ends were trimmed by 1 base and 3 bases, with 12 bases remaining between them. The CDR3 here is CASSLGAVGDTEAFF. CDR3 DNA: TGTGCCAGCAGCTTAGGGGCCGTGGGGGACACTGAAGCTTTCTTT.

The gene calls are TRBV2 and TRBJ2-2; no definite D call. The germline CDR1 and CDR2 sequences are SNHLY and FYNNEI. This CDR3 contains 11 residues. V lost 9 bases and J lost 2, with 4 bases in between. CDR3 sequence: CASLNTGELFF. Written as DNA, the CDR3 is TGTGCCAGTCTAAACACCGGGGAGCTGTTTTTT.

The V call is TRBV19, the J call TRBJ1-1; D not resolved. Deletions cut 7 bases from V and 6 bases from J, with 21 bases between. Per germline, CDR1 LNHDA and CDR2 SQIVND (reference sequence). The CDR3 runs to 15 residues. CDR3 sequence reads: CASTPTGPRGAEAFF. For the CDR3, the DNA is TGTGCCAGTACCCCAACCGGACCAAGAGGCGCTGAAGCTTTCTTT.

The V gene is TRBV5-4, the J gene TRBJ1-4; 7 bases match TRBD1. The length of the CDR3 is 15 residues. The germline CDR1 and CDR2 sequences are SGHNT and YYREEE (reference sequence). V trimming: 0 bases; J trimming: 4 bases; junction bases outside the gene matches: 3. The CDR3 protein is CASSLVDRSNEKLFF. CDR3 sequence (DNA): TGTGCCAGCAGCTTGGTGGACAGGAGTAATGAAAAACTGTTTTTT.